In its sample, the clone carrying this T cell receptor beta chain was seen a few times. Described time point: blood at routine non-recurrence follow-up after resection. Germline V CDR1 and CDR2: SGHRS, YFSETQ. Trimming removed 4 bases at V and 3 bases at J, with 13 bases between. CDR3 length: 15 amino acids. These data come from a study of spatial heterogeneity in lung cancer. From the 5' RACE reads, TCRdb called clonotypes with MiXCR, one entry per CDR3 protein. The data contain approximately 93,000 distinct CDR3 sequences, approximately 20% of them singletons. Sample: PBMCs, taken at follow-up. The TCR sequence derives from a male donor with early-stage non-small cell lung cancer. This sequence joins TRBV5-1 and TRBJ2-2; D is possibly TRBD1 (6 bases). The CDR3 sequence is CASSRRQDHTGELFF. The CDR3, as DNA: TGCGCCAGCAGCCGTAGACAGGACCACACCGGGGAGCTGTTTTTT.